This TCR beta chain was profiled in a study of T cells in Graves' hyperthyroidism and ophthalmopathy. RNA transcripts yielded amplified TCR beta CDR3 regions. In the first-round RT-PCR of the TCR CDR3, the HTBI primer set was used. MiXCR, applied by TCRdb to the multiplex PCR reads, yields one record per CDR3 protein. The table includes about 130,000 distinct CDR3 sequences, roughly a fifth detected once. The CDR3 extends over 14 amino acids. V was clipped by 5 bases and J by 6 bases; unmatched bases: 7. Germline lookup yields CDR1 GTSNPN and CDR2 SVGIG (reference sequence). This clonotype was picked up many times.

The specimen was blood. This receptor was obtained from a woman aged 45-60 years with Graves' hyperthyroidism that later progressed to Graves' ophthalmopathy. The rearrangement joins TRBV30 to TRBJ2-1; TRBD1 aligns across 10 bases. CDR3 nucleotide sequence: TGTGCCTGGGCCCCGGGACAGGGGAGCAATGAGCAGTTCTTC. This encodes CAWAPGQGSNEQFF.